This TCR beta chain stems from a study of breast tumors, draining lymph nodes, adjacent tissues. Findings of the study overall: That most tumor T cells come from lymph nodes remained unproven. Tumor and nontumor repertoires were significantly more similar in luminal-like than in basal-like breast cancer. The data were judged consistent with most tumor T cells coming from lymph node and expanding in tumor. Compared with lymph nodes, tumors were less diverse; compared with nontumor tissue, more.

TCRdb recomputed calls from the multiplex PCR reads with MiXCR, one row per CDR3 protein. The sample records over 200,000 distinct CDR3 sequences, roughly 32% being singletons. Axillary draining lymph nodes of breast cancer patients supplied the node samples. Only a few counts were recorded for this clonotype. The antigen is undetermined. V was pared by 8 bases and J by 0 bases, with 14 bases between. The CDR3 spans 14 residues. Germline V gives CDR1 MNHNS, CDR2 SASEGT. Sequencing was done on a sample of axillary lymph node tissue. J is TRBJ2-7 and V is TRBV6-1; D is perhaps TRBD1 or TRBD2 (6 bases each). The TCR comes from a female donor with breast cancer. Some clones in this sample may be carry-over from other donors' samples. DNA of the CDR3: TGTGCCAGCGAAAGGGGGGAGACCTCCTACGAGCAGTACTTC. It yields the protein CASERGETSYEQYF.